The 21 T cell receptor beta chains presented below share a single source sample, sequenced in a study of Graves' ophthalmopathy and Graves' hyperthyroidism. TCR beta CDR3 regions were amplified from RNA transcripts. HTBI primers primed a first-round RT-PCR, and a second-round multiplex PCR followed. TCRdb passed the multiplex PCR reads through MiXCR, listing each CDR3 protein once. In the table there are 300,000 to 450,000 distinct CDR3 sequences, 17% of which are singletons. The specimen was peripheral blood. Source of these receptors: an adult woman with stable Graves' hyperthyroidism.

This clonotype appeared many times. The rearrangement joins TRBV7-9 to TRBJ2-2; D unresolved. CDR1 and CDR2 (germline): SEHNR, FQNEAQ (reference sequence). Between the trimmed V and J ends, which lost 4 bases and 2 bases, there was a span of 11 bases. CDR3 length: 15 amino acids. The DNA for the CDR3 is TGTGCCAGCAGCTCCGAGCTTGCTAACACCGGGGAGCTGTTTTTT. Translating it yields CASSSELANTGELFF.

Ten or more counts support this clonotype. The chain recombines TRBV19 with TRBJ1-1, with 9 bases fitting TRBD1. Germline lookup yields CDR1 LNHDA and CDR2 SQIVND (reference sequence). The CDR3 length is 15 residues. Trimming took 7 bases from V and 5 from J; bases not matched to a gene: 11. The CDR3 here is CASTHGTGRGTEAFF. CDR3 coding DNA: TGTGCCAGTACCCACGGGACAGGGAGAGGGACTGAAGCTTTCTTT.

The table lists this clonotype with many counts. The chain carries TRBV11-2 and TRBJ1-2; D remains unclear. The CDR3 is 14 residues long. V gave up 3 bases and J gave up 2 bases, with 10 bases separating them. Germline assignment: CDR1 SGHAT and CDR2 FQNNGV. The CDR3 DNA follows: TGTGCCAGCAGCTTTGGTGGCAGAAACTATGGCTACACCTTC. It specifies CASSFGGRNYGYTF.

This clonotype has more than one count but fewer than ten. In this CDR3 the conserved last residue, phenylalanine or tryptophan, is missing, so a read error is likely. The chain joins TRBV7-2 to TRBJ1-1; D gene unclear. The V gene's germline CDR1 is SGHTA and CDR2 FQGNSA. Deletions cut 3 bases from V and 0 bases from J, with 8 bases between. The CDR3 covers 14 residues. The CDR3 loop is CASSFSTMNTEAFY. CDR3 sequence (DNA): TGTGCCAGCAGCTTTTCTACAATGAACACTGAAGCTTTCTAT.

Many counts were recorded for this clonotype. The rearrangement uses TRBV19 and TRBJ2-6, with D uncertain. The CDR3 loop spans 15 amino acids. Trimming shortened V by 1 base and J by 0 bases, and 4 bases separated the two germline ends. CDR1 LNHDA and CDR2 SQIVND come from the germline V gene (reference sequence). The CDR3 region is CASSIASSGANVLTF. Here the CDR3 DNA reads TGTGCCAGTAGTATAGCGTCCTCTGGGGCCAACGTCCTGACTTTC.

The table lists this clonotype with many counts. This chain connects TRBV29-1 to TRBJ2-5; TRBD1 matches at 7 bases. The CDR3 loop spans 14 amino acids. Germline assignment: CDR1 SQVTM and CDR2 ANQGSEA. Trimming took 4 bases from V and 4 from J; bases not matched to a gene: 9. CDR3 loop: CSVVEGGAIETQYF. The CDR3 nucleotides read TGCAGCGTTGTGGAAGGGGGCGCAATAGAGACCCAGTACTTC.

This clonotype showed up just a few times. The chain combines TRBV5-4 with TRBJ2-5; 12 nucleotides match TRBD1. J gave up 5 bases and V 0 bases, and 8 bases lay outside the gene matches. CDR3 size: 17 residues. The V gene's germline CDR1 is SGHNT and CDR2 YYREEE (reference sequence). CDR3 DNA sequence: TGTGCCAGCAGCTTGGGGATCCGGGACAGGGGGCGGGAGACCCAGTACTTC. This encodes CASSLGIRDRGRETQYF.

This clonotype showed up many times. With a much larger clone just one base away, this may be a read error. The V gene is TRBV7-2, the J gene TRBJ2-7; D is uncertain. V was trimmed by 0 bases and J by 3 bases, leaving 6 bases between them. The CDR3 extends over 13 amino acids. Germline V gene data show CDR1 as SGHTA and CDR2 as FQGNSA. The CDR3 coding sequence is TGTGCCAGCAGCTTAGCGTCCAACTACGAGCAGTACTTC. Protein: CASSLASNYEQYF.

This clonotype was counted at least ten times. This chain uses TRBV6-1 with TRBJ1-5; D perhaps matches TRBD1 (5 bases). Trimming stripped 7 bases from V and 7 bases from J, with 20 bases between. This CDR3 region has 15 residues. Germline assignment: CDR1 MNHNS and CDR2 SASEGT. The CDR3 sequence: CASISIGPKGQPQHF. CDR3 DNA: TGTGCCAGCATCTCTATAGGCCCCAAGGGGCAGCCCCAGCATTTT.

This clonotype was recorded many times. The chain uses TRBV7-8 and TRBJ2-7, with D perhaps given as TRBD1 or TRBD2 (5 bases each). This CDR3 has 14 amino acids. Germline CDR1 and CDR2: SGHVS and FQNEAQ. Trimming shortened V by 4 bases and J by 0 bases, and 10 bases separated the two germline ends. The CDR3 sequence: CASSSWGSSYEQYF. The CDR3 DNA reads TGTGCCAGCAGCTCTTGGGGGAGCTCCTACGAGCAGTACTTC.

A few counts support this clonotype. Just one base apart from a much larger clone, this may be a read error. The chain couples TRBV6-5 to TRBJ2-5; 7 positions agree with TRBD2. The CDR3 is made up of 15 amino acids. Germline values: CDR1 MNHEY, CDR2 SVGAGI. The CDR3 sequence: CASGYSGDFWETQYF. Here the CDR3 DNA reads TGTGCCAGCGGTTACAGCGGGGACTTTTGGGAGACCCAGTACTTC.

V gene TRBV6-5 combines with J gene TRBJ1-5, with no clear D. The germline V gene has CDR1 MNHEY and CDR2 SVGAGI. V was shortened by 7 bases and J by 5 bases, with 24 bases between the two germline ends. CDR3 size: 17 residues. The DNA of the CDR3 is TGTGCCAGCACTTCCGACGGAGGTACACCTAACTATCAGCCCCAGCATTTT. It yields the protein CASTSDGGTPNYQPQHF.

The chain links TRBV6-2 or TRBV6-3 to TRBJ1-2; the D is unclear. The germline V gene has CDR1 MNHEY and CDR2 SVGEGT. Trimming cost V 6 bases and J 4 bases, with 15 bases left between them. The CDR3 is made up of 14 amino acids. CDR3 amino acids: CASRTASSGYGYTF. The DNA for the CDR3 is TGTGCCAGCAGGACGGCCTCCTCGGGCTATGGCTACACCTTC.

This clonotype was seen many times. This rearrangement joins TRBV7-9 to TRBJ2-5; D is possibly TRBD1 (6 bases). CDR1 is SEHNR, CDR2 FQNEAQ, per germline (reference sequence). Trimming pared 1 base from V and 7 bases from J, leaving 13 bases between. The CDR3 contains 14 residues. The DNA of the CDR3 is TGTGCCAGCAGCTTAGTAGGACAGCTGGGGACCCAGTACTTC. It translates to CASSLVGQLGTQYF.

The table lists this clonotype with many counts. The chain has TRBV12-3 or TRBV12-4 and TRBJ1-1; D unresolved. CDR3 length equals 14 residues. The V and J ends lost 7 bases and 3 bases respectively, with 15 bases between them. CDR3 sequence (DNA): TGTGCCAGCACCTGGACGGCGGGATACACTGAAGCTTTCTTT. Translating gives CASTWTAGYTEAFF.

This clonotype was detected many times. The rearrangement uses TRBV7-8 and TRBJ2-4, with D possibly being TRBD1 or TRBD2 (6 bases each). The germline V gene encodes CDR1 SGHVS and CDR2 FQNEAQ. The V end was cut by 5 bases, the J end by 4 bases, with 24 bases between. The CDR3 length is 18 residues. The chain's CDR3 is CASSKKRERSQGKNIQYF. CDR3 DNA: TGTGCCAGCAGCAAAAAACGGGAGAGGTCGCAGGGGAAAAACATTCAGTACTTC.

This clonotype has a count of ten or more. The chain links TRBV18 to TRBJ1-1; possibly TRBD1 for D (5 bases). The CDR3 sequence is 14 residues long. Germline CDR1 is KGHSH and CDR2 is LQKENI. Trimming took 3 bases from V and 5 from J, leaving 13 bases between them. The CDR3 spells CASSPDGGGTEAFF. The CDR3 DNA reads as TGTGCCAGCTCACCGGACGGGGGAGGGACTGAAGCTTTCTTT. The variable domain in full, completed from reference TRBV18 and TRBJ1-1, reads NAGVMQNPRHLVRRRGQEARLRCSPMKGHSHVYWYRQLPEEGLKFMVYLQKENIIDESGMPKERFSAEFPKEGPSILRIQQVVRGDSAAYFCASSPDGGGTEAFFGQGTRLTVV.

This clonotype appeared many times. The DNA of the CDR3 is TGTGCCAGCAGTTCCCCCCAGGTCCGGGACAGGGTTAACACCGGGGAGCTGTTTTTT. Protein sequence: CASSSPQVRDRVNTGELFF. This sequence joins TRBV28 and TRBJ2-2; 9 nucleotides match TRBD1. Trimming cost V 4 bases and J 2 bases; bases outside gene matches: 14. Germline V lookup: CDR1 MDHEN, CDR2 SYDVKM. The CDR3 extends over 19 amino acids.

The chain carries TRBV2 and TRBJ2-2; D might be TRBD2 (6 bases). The germline V gene encodes CDR1 SNHLY and CDR2 FYNNEI. The CDR3 covers 12 residues. V was trimmed by 7 bases and J by 6 bases, leaving 9 bases between them. CDR3 residues: CASMWEAGELFF. CDR3 sequence (DNA): TGTGCCAGCATGTGGGAGGCCGGGGAGCTGTTTTTT. The whole variable domain, remainder taken from reference TRBV2 and TRBJ2-2, is EPEVTQTPSHQVTQMGQEVILRCVPISNHLYFYWYRQILGQKVEFLVSFYNNEISEKSEIFDDQFSVERPDGSNFTLKIRSTKLEDSAMYFCASMWEAGELFFGEGSRLTVL.

This clonotype occurred many times. The V gene is TRBV12-5, the J gene TRBJ1-2; D call uncertain. Between the trimmed V and J ends, which lost 2 bases and 2 bases, there was a span of 9 bases. The germline CDR1 and CDR2 sequences are LGHNT and FRNRAP. The CDR3 length is 14 residues. CDR3 sequence: CASGLRTENYGYTF. DNA for the CDR3: TGTGCTAGTGGTTTGCGGACGGAAAACTATGGCTACACCTTC.

This clonotype was detected only a few times. The chain uses TRBV7-8 and TRBJ2-5, with no clear D. The CDR3 extends over 14 amino acids. The germline V gene encodes CDR1 SGHVS and CDR2 FQNEAQ. With 5 bases removed from V and 5 bases from J, the gap between germline ends came to 15 bases. The CDR3 bases are TGTGCCAGCAGCATATGGACGGACCTCGAGACCCAGTACTTC. The encoded protein is CASSIWTDLETQYF.